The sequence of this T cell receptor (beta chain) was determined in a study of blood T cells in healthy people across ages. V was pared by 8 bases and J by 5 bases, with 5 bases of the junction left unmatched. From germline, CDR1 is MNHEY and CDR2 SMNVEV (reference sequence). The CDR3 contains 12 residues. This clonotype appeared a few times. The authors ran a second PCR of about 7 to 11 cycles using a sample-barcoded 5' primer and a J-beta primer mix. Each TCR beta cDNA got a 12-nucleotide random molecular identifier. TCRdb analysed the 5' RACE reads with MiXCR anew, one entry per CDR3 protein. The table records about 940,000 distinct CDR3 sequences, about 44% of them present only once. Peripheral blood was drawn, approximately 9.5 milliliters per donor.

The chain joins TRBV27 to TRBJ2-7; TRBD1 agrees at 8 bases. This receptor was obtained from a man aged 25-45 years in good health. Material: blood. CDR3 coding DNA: TGTGCCAGCGGCTTGGACAGGGACGAGCAGTACTTC. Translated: CASGLDRDEQYF.